These 28 T cell receptor beta chains were sequenced from one sample in a study of blood T cells in healthy people across ages. It was with a sample-barcoded 5' primer and a J-beta primer mix that a second PCR of about 7 to 12 cycles was run. MiXCR was run by TCRdb on the 5' RACE reads, yielding one entry per CDR3 protein. The sample includes 800,000 or so distinct CDR3 sequences, about 45% of them seen just once. The sequenced sample consisted of blood. These receptor sequences come from a man at least 80 years old in good health.

This chain links TRBV5-1 with TRBJ1-6, with D maybe TRBD1 (6 bases). Trimming left V 0 bases short and J 7 bases short, with 14 bases between. Germline CDR1 and CDR2: SGHRS and YFSETQ. This CDR3 spans 16 amino acids. CDR3: CASSLDRTESNSPLHF. CDR3 in DNA: TGCGCCAGCAGCTTGGATCGGACAGAATCCAATTCACCCCTCCACTTT.

This clonotype has only a few counts. This sequence joins TRBV3-1 and TRBJ1-2, with D unclear. The V end lost 2 bases, the J end lost 7 bases, and 8 bases lay between the germline ends. This CDR3 spans 12 amino acids. Germline lookup yields CDR1 LGHDT and CDR2 YNNKEL (reference sequence). Written as DNA, the CDR3 is TGTGCCAGCAGCCAATTCGGTGTTGGCTACACCTTC. Its protein product is CASSQFGVGYTF.

Worth noting for this clonotype: The junction departs from the called germline gene at one end, perhaps through a read error. The gene calls are TRBV7-9 and TRBJ1-1; D gene unclear. Germline V lookup: CDR1 SEHNR, CDR2 FQNEAQ (reference sequence). CDR3 length equals 12 residues. CDR3 bases: TGTGCCAGCAGCTTATATTTAGGTGAAGCCTTCTTT. It encodes CASSLYLGEAFF. The variable domain in full, with the rest retrieved from reference TRBV7-9 and TRBJ1-1, is DTGVSQNPRHKITKRGQNVTFRCDPISEHNRLYWYRQTLGQGPEFLTYFQNEAQLEKSRLLSDRFSAERPKGSFSTLEIQRTEQGDSAMYLCASSLYLGEAFFGQGTRLTVV.

CDR3 nucleotide sequence: TGTGCCAGCAGCCAGGGACATAGCACAGATACGCAGTATTTT. Protein product: CASSQGHSTDTQYF. This chain joins TRBV7-2 and TRBJ2-3; a possible D gene is TRBD1 (6 bases). The CDR3 has 14 residues. Germline loops: CDR1 SGHTA, CDR2 FQGNSA. V was clipped by 5 bases and J by 0 bases, with 9 bases between them.

This clonotype showed up just a few times. The genes are TRBV7-2 and TRBJ2-1; 13 bases match TRBD2. Unmatched junction bases numbered 6, after V lost 4 bases and J lost 6 bases. Germline CDR1 and CDR2: SGHTA and FQGNSA. The CDR3 totals 16 residues. This chain's CDR3 is CASSYARTSGSNEQFF. CDR3 in DNA: TGTGCCAGCAGCTACGCCCGGACTAGCGGGAGCAATGAGCAGTTCTTC.

The V call is TRBV7-2, the J call TRBJ2-5, with D tentatively TRBD2 (5 bases). This CDR3 spans 15 amino acids. Trimming left V 4 bases short and J 1 base short, with 13 bases between. CDR1 and CDR2 (germline): SGHTA, FQGNSA. CDR3 residues: CASSYSLGPQETQYF. The CDR3 DNA reads as TGTGCCAGCAGCTATTCACTAGGCCCCCAAGAGACCCAGTACTTC.

The table lists this clonotype with a count of one. Just one base apart from a much larger clone, this may be a read error. The chain has TRBV7-3 and TRBJ2-7; 7 nucleotides align to TRBD1. Trimming took 4 bases from V and 1 from J; bases not matched to a gene: 1. Germline CDR1 SGHTA, CDR2 FQGTGA. The CDR3 extends over 13 amino acids. The CDR3 DNA sequence: TGTGCCAGCAGCTGGGGACAGTCCTACGAGCAGTACTTC. It codes for CASSWGQSYEQYF.

Many counts were recorded for this clonotype. V and J are TRBV19 and TRBJ1-5; D uncertain. V was pared by 1 base and J by 0 bases, with 4 bases between. Germline V gene data show CDR1 as LNHDA and CDR2 as SQIVND (reference sequence). This CDR3 is built from 14 residues. In DNA, the CDR3 is TGTGCCAGTAGTATAGGGTATAGCAATCAGCCCCAGCATTTT. Protein: CASSIGYSNQPQHF.

In its sample, this clonotype was seen a few times. This sequence may be a read error, since a much larger clone differs from it by one base. This chain links TRBV7-6 with TRBJ2-5; D unresolved. V lost 8 bases and J 11 bases, leaving 21 bases between the germline ends. This CDR3 spans 13 amino acids. Germline V gene sequence: CDR1 SGHVS, CDR2 FNYEAQ. CDR3 residues: CASHSETYNEQYF. Here the CDR3 DNA reads TGTGCCAGCCACTCTGAGACATACAATGAGCAGTACTTC.

With respect to this clonotype: One end of the junction fails to match germline, which may point to a read error. The J gene is TRBJ2-1, the V gene TRBV7-9; 8 nucleotides line up with TRBD2. CDR1 and CDR2 from the germline V gene are SEHNR and FQNEAQ (reference sequence). The CDR3 runs to 15 residues. Here the CDR3 reads CANSLGLATHNGQFF. CDR3 sequence (DNA): TGTGCCAACAGCCTTGGACTAGCAACCCACAATGGGCAGTTCTTC.

This clonotype has a handful of counts. This sequence joins TRBV25-1 and TRBJ2-7; D may be TRBD2 (6 bases). The CDR3 has 14 amino acids. Trimming took off 5 bases at V and 3 bases at J, with 14 bases between the two ends. Per germline, CDR1 MGHDK and CDR2 SYGVNS. CDR3 nucleotide sequence: TGTGCCAGCAGTAAGGAGGGACCCCACTACGAGCAGTACTTC. Encoded protein: CASSKEGPHYEQYF.

This CDR3 reads CASSPSLWGSSYNEQFF. CDR3 coding DNA: TGTGCCAGCAGTCCCTCATTGTGGGGGAGCTCCTACAATGAGCAGTTCTTC. The chain carries TRBV28 and TRBJ2-1; TRBD1 or TRBD2 may be the D gene (5 bases each). The V and J ends lost 5 bases and 0 bases respectively, with 17 bases between them. This CDR3 comprises 17 residues. Looked up from germline, CDR1 is MDHEN and CDR2 is SYDVKM.

This chain joins TRBV10-2 and TRBJ1-5; possible D gene TRBD1, 6 bases. The CDR3 is 14 amino acids. The V end lost 6 bases, the J end lost 3 bases, and 12 bases lay between the germline ends. Germline values: CDR1 WSHSY, CDR2 SAAADI. DNA of the CDR3: TGCGCCAGCAGACAAGGACAGCCCAATCAGCCCCAGCATTTT. This encodes CASRQGQPNQPQHF.

There are many counts of this clonotype. This sequence joins TRBV10-1 and TRBJ2-1, with 10 nucleotides matching TRBD2. Per the germline V gene, CDR1 is WNHNN and CDR2 is SYGVQD (reference sequence). This CDR3 contains 16 residues. V shed 6 bases, J shed 10 bases, and the junction held 15 bases outside the gene matches. CDR3 amino acids: CASRSGTSEEGGEQFF. CDR3 nucleotide sequence: TGCGCCAGCAGGTCCGGGACTAGCGAAGAAGGTGGGGAGCAGTTCTTC.

The J gene is TRBJ2-7, the V gene TRBV20-1; no clear D. The CDR3 covers 12 residues. Germline values: CDR1 DFQATT, CDR2 SNEGSKA (reference sequence). Trimming shortened V by 6 bases and J by 1 base, and 10 bases separated the two germline ends. The CDR3 region has the DNA TGCAGTGCCACCGGACCGTCCTACGAGCAGTACTTC. Translated: CSATGPSYEQYF.

This clonotype has just a few counts. This rearrangement joins TRBV7-3 to TRBJ2-2, with TRBD2 matching over 7 bases. CDR3 length: 16 amino acids. J lost 4 bases, V lost 0 bases, and 5 bases had no gene match. From germline, CDR1 is SGHTA and CDR2 FQGTGA. The CDR3 reads CASSLTGGFSTGELFF. The CDR3 coding sequence is TGTGCCAGCAGCTTAACGGGGGGGTTTTCCACCGGGGAGCTGTTTTTT.

In its sample, this clonotype was seen many times. The V call is TRBV12-3 or TRBV12-4, the J call TRBJ2-1, with 12 bases matching TRBD2. V trimming: 3 bases; J trimming: 10 bases; junction bases outside the gene matches: 10. The CDR3 contains 16 residues. CDR3 sequence reads: CASSFGWTSGTREQFF. CDR3 coding DNA: TGTGCCAGCAGTTTTGGGTGGACTAGCGGGACTAGGGAGCAGTTCTTC.

The rearrangement joins TRBV20-1 to TRBJ1-1, with 9 bases aligning to TRBD1. Unmatched junction bases numbered 13, after V lost 3 bases and J lost 2 bases. Germline lookup yields CDR1 DFQATT and CDR2 SNEGSKA (reference sequence). The CDR3 has 17 amino acids. The CDR3 nucleotides read TGCAGTGCTAGCCCTACAGGGGGCGCGTTAAGAAACACTGAAGCTTTCTTT. Translated: CSASPTGGALRNTEAFF.

This clonotype occurred a few times. The chain links TRBV27 to TRBJ1-4, with 8 positions matching TRBD1. The CDR3 covers 14 residues. The trim removed 6 bases at V and 4 bases at J, leaving 4 bases unmatched. Germline loops: CDR1 MNHEY, CDR2 SMNVEV (reference sequence). CDR3 residues: CASRQGGLNEKLFF. The CDR3 region has the DNA TGTGCCAGCAGACAGGGGGGGCTTAATGAAAAACTGTTTTTT.

This clonotype was detected ten times or more. J is TRBJ2-2 and V is TRBV4-3, with 10 bases fitting TRBD1. The CDR3 sequence is 15 residues long. V lost 6 bases and J lost 7; bases outside the gene matches: 8. Per the germline V gene, CDR1 is LGHNA and CDR2 is YSLEER. This CDR3 reads CASRLGTGDVGELFF. CDR3 nucleotides: TGCGCCAGCAGACTCGGGACAGGGGATGTCGGGGAGCTGTTTTTT.

V is TRBV7-2 and J is TRBJ2-3, with 12 bases that match TRBD2. This CDR3 has 16 residues. V lost 0 bases, J lost 6 bases, and 4 bases stayed unmatched. Germline V gene lookup returns CDR1 SGHTA and CDR2 FQGNSA. The CDR3 reads CASSLAGLAGGDTQYF. CDR3 nucleotide sequence: TGTGCCAGCAGCTTAGCAGGGCTAGCGGGAGGGGATACGCAGTATTTT.

About this clonotype itself: The junction does not match germline at one end; this may be a read error. The J gene is TRBJ2-4, the V gene TRBV3-1; possible D gene TRBD1, 6 bases. Near its end, the DNA agrees better with TRBJ2-7, so the J call may be wrong. CDR3 length equals 14 residues. Germline-derived CDR1 and CDR2 are LGHDT and YNNKEL (reference sequence). CDR3 region: CTSSQSRDTGEQYF. The CDR3 bases are TGTACCAGCAGCCAAAGCCGGGACACCGGCGAGCAGTACTTC.

This clonotype occurred a few times. The chain has TRBV7-3 and TRBJ2-1, with D uncertain. V lost 4 bases, J lost 4 bases, and 8 bases lay in between. Germline-derived CDR1 and CDR2 are SGHTA and FQGTGA. This CDR3 spans 13 amino acids. CDR3 loop: CASSSSDYNEQFF. The CDR3, as DNA: TGTGCCAGCAGCTCGTCAGATTACAATGAGCAGTTCTTC.

In its sample, this clonotype was seen many times. The chain uses TRBV21-1 and TRBJ1-1; no DNA check was done on the table's D call, TRBD1. TRBV21-1 is a recognized pseudogene. The CDR3 has 17 amino acids. The CDR3 region has the DNA TGTGCCAGCAGCAAAGCGCTAACAGGGGGCTACTGGACTGAAGCTTTCTTT. This sequence encodes CASSKALTGGYWTEAFF.

This clonotype was counted only a few times. V is TRBV12-3 or TRBV12-4 and J is TRBJ2-7; tentative D call: TRBD2 (6 bases). Trimming shortened V by 7 bases and J by 2 bases, and 18 bases separated the two germline ends. The CDR3 totals 15 residues. CDR3 protein: CASTITGLVTYEQYF. The CDR3, as DNA: TGTGCCAGCACTATCACGGGACTGGTGACCTACGAGCAGTACTTC.

CDR3 in amino acids: CASSQGLAGYSYNEQFF. In nucleotides, the CDR3 is TGTGCCAGCAGTCAGGGACTAGCGGGGTATTCCTACAATGAGCAGTTCTTC. The chain joins TRBV6-1 to TRBJ2-1, with 13 bases lining up with TRBD2. V gave up 5 bases and J gave up 1 base; unmatched junction bases: 5. Germline CDR1 is MNHNS and CDR2 is SASEGT. CDR3 length: 17 amino acids.

V usage is TRBV28 and J usage is TRBJ1-4; D unresolved. CDR3 size: 13 residues. Between the trimmed V and J ends, which lost 5 bases and 8 bases, there was a span of 12 bases. From germline, CDR1 is MDHEN and CDR2 SYDVKM. The CDR3 loop is CASSPTHREKLFF. As DNA, the CDR3 is TGTGCCAGCAGTCCAACTCATCGGGAAAAACTGTTTTTT.

The chain uses TRBV29-1 and TRBJ2-5, with 9 bases lining up with TRBD1. The CDR3 length is 15 residues. Germline loops: CDR1 SQVTM, CDR2 ANQGSEA. V trimming: 4 bases; J trimming: 0 bases; junction bases outside the gene matches: 6. CDR3 in amino acids: CSVGGQGQDQETQYF. CDR3 nucleotide sequence: TGCAGCGTTGGGGGACAGGGTCAAGACCAAGAGACCCAGTACTTC.